This T cell receptor (beta chain) originates from a study of OX40 agonist ivuxolimab in advanced cancers. Whole-study results and caveats: Dose levels from 0.1 to 3.0 mg/kg saw CD4+ and CD8+ blood T cells expand clonally by week 6. Nonresponders, in some cases, also had low normalized T-cell clonal expansion.

Remarks on this clone: Its antigen is unidentified.

V lost 2 bases to trimming and J lost 7 bases, with 8 bases between them. The CDR3 sequence is 12 residues long. CDR1 and CDR2 from the germline V gene are MDHEN and SYDVKM. Patients who had autoimmune disease history or got systemic immunosuppression were left out. Sampling times: baseline, cycle 4 day 1, cycle 7 day 1. Generated by immunoSEQ multiplex PCR, the TCRdb table keeps only in-frame clones and is missing some. The data contain about 61,000 clones, around 83% of them singletons. This receptor was taken from an adult with an advanced solid tumor such as melanoma, head and neck, liver or kidney cancer. The sample consisted of CD4+ or CD8+ T cells sorted from blood, taken in a trial of the OX40 agonist ivuxolimab. The rearrangement joins TRBV28 to TRBJ1-1; D gene uncertain. CDR3 DNA: TGTGCCAGCAGTTTAAGCTCTTATGAAGCTTTCTTT. This translates into CASSLSSYEAFF. The variable domain in full, with the rest retrieved from reference TRBV28 and TRBJ1-1, is DVKVTQSSRYLVKRTGEKVFLECVQDMDHENMFWYRQDPGLGLRLIYFSYDVKMKEKGDIPEGYSVSREKKERFSLILESASTNQTSMYLCASSLSSYEAFFGQGTRLTVV.